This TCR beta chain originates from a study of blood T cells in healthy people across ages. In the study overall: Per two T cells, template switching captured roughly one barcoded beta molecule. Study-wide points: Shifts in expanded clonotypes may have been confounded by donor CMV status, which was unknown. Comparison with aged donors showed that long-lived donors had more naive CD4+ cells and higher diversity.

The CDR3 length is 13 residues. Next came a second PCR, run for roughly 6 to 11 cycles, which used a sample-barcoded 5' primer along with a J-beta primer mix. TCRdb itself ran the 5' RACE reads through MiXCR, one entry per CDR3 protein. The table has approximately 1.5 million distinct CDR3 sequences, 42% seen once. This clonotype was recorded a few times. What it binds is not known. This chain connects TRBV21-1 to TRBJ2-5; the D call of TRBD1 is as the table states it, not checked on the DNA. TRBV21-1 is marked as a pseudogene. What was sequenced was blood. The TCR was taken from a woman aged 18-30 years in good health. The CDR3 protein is CASPRGQSETQYF. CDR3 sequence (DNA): TGTGCCAGCCCGAGGGGACAGTCGGAGACCCAGTACTTC.